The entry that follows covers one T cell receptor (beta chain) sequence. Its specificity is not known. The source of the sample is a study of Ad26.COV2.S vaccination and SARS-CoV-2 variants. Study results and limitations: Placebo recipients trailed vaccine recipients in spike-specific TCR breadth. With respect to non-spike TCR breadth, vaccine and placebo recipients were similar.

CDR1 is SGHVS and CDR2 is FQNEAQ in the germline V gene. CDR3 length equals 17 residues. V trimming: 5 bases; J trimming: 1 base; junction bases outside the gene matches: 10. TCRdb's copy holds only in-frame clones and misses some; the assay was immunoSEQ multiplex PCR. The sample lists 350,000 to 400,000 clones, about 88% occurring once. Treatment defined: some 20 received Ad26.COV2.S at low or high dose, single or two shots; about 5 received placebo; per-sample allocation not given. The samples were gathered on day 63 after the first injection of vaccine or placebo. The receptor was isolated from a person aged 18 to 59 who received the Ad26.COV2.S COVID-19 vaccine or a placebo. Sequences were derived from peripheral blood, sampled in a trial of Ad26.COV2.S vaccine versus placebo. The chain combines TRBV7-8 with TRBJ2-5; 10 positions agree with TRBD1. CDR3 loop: CASSQGPGTGVQETQYF. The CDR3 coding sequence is TGTGCCAGCAGCCAAGGCCCCGGGACAGGGGTCCAAGAGACCCAGTACTTC.